The 5 T cell receptor beta chains listed next were all sequenced from one sample in a study of CD8+ T cells in alopecia areata. Extraction and reverse transcription of RNA yielded cDNA as the sequencing template. Sequencing was performed with immunoSEQ multiplex PCR; in TCRdb, only in-frame clones are kept and a portion is missing. The data show roughly 60,000 clones, about 44% seen once. Sequencing input: NKG2D-low CD8+ T cells sorted from blood. These receptors originate from a human donor with alopecia areata.

This chain links TRBV9 with TRBJ2-1; D is possibly TRBD2 (5 bases). This CDR3 comprises 14 residues. Germline loops: CDR1 SGDLS, CDR2 YYNGEE. V shed 3 bases and J shed 2 bases, with 9 bases lying between them. CDR3 nucleotide sequence: TGTGCCAGCAGCGCCACCGGGGCCTACAATGAGCAGTTCTTC. It yields the protein CASSATGAYNEQFF.

This clone was found a few times. The gene calls are TRBV28 and TRBJ2-2; D gene uncertain. Between the trimmed V and J ends, which lost 6 bases and 3 bases, there was a span of 17 bases. Germline CDR1 and CDR2: MDHEN and SYDVKM. CDR3 length: 16 residues. This chain's CDR3 is CASRLPADIYTGELFF. The CDR3 DNA reads as TGTGCCAGCAGGCTCCCCGCAGACATTTACACCGGGGAGCTGTTTTTT.

The chain uses TRBV2 and TRBJ2-5; TRBD1 might be the D (6 bases). Germline CDR1 SNHLY, CDR2 FYNNEI. The germline V and J ends were trimmed by 0 bases and 3 bases, with 23 bases remaining between them. CDR3 size: 19 residues. Written as DNA, the CDR3 is TGTGCCAGCAGTGAAGCGAGCCGGACCGAGGCAGGGGTAAAAGAGACCCAGTACTTC. It yields the protein CASSEASRTEAGVKETQYF.

This clone was seen more than once but under ten times. The chain employs TRBV7-9 and TRBJ2-7; tentatively, D is TRBD1 (5 bases). Trimming left V 5 bases short and J 0 bases short, with 5 bases between. This CDR3 is built from 12 residues. The germline CDR1 and CDR2 sequences are SEHNR and FQNEAQ (reference sequence). CDR3 amino acids: CASSDSSYEQYF. CDR3 bases: TGTGCCAGCAGCGACAGCTCCTACGAGCAGTACTTC.

This chain uses TRBV21-1 with TRBJ2-7; the DNA was not compared with TRBD2, the D call given in the table. TRBV21-1 is termed a pseudogene. The CDR3 length is 13 residues. DNA of the CDR3: TGTGCCAGAGAGGGACTGGGAACTTACGAGCAGTACTTC. The encoded protein is CAREGLGTYEQYF.